Below are 3 T cell receptor beta chains sequenced from a single sample in a study of shared clonotypes between healthy human individuals. Profiled with immunoSEQ multiplex PCR; TCRdb holds only in-frame clones, not every one. This sample has some 900,000 clones, with approximately 76% found just once. Sequencing was carried out using memory CD4+ T cells sorted from blood. The subset is: CD45RA-negative fraction. Every receptor here comes from a man aged 18 to 35 in good health.

The chain combines TRBV10-3 with TRBJ2-5; possible D gene TRBD1, 6 bases. CDR3 length: 15 residues. V was clipped by 2 bases and J by 4 bases, with 14 bases between them. Germline V gene data show CDR1 as ENHRY and CDR2 as SYGVKD. CDR3: CAISELAGARETQYF. The CDR3 DNA follows: TGTGCCATCAGTGAGCTCGCAGGGGCGCGAGAGACCCAGTACTTC.

The chain has TRBV13 and TRBJ1-4, with D possibly being TRBD1 (6 bases). Germline values: CDR1 PRHDT, CDR2 FYEKMQ (reference sequence). This CDR3 spans 18 amino acids. Trimming took 5 bases from V and 0 from J, leaving 19 bases between them. CDR3 bases: TGTGCCAGCAGCGGACGTACAGGGATAGTTGCAACTAATGAAAAACTGTTTTTT. It codes for CASSGRTGIVATNEKLFF. The full variable domain, with the rest looked up from reference TRBV13 and TRBJ1-4, is AAGVIQSPRHLIKEKRETATLKCYPIPRHDTVYWYQQGPGQDPQFLISFYEKMQSDKGSIPDRFSAQQFSDYHSELNMSSLELGDSALYFCASSGRTGIVATNEKLFFGSGTQLSVL.

This chain uses TRBV10-2 with TRBJ2-3; 10 bases map to TRBD2. The CDR3 covers 16 residues. Per germline, CDR1 WSHSY and CDR2 SAAADI. The trim removed 0 bases at V and 4 bases at J, leaving 4 bases unmatched. DNA of the CDR3: TGCGCCAGCAGTGAGTCCCCTCTAGCGGGAGCAGATACGCAGTATTTT. It specifies CASSESPLAGADTQYF.